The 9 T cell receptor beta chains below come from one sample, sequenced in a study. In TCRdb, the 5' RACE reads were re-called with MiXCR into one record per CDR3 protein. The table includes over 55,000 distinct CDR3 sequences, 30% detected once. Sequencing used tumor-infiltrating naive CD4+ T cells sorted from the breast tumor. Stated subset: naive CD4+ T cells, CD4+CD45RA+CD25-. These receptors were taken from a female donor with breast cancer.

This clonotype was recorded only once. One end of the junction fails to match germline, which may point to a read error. The chain's CDR3 is CASSEIRRGTGELFF. The CDR3 nucleotides read TGTGCCAGCAGTGAAATCCGGAGGGGCACCGGGGAGCTGTTTTTT. The rearrangement links TRBV10-3 to TRBJ2-2; D might be TRBD2 (6 bases). The germline gives CDR1 ENHRY, CDR2 SYGVKD. The CDR3 is 15 residues long.

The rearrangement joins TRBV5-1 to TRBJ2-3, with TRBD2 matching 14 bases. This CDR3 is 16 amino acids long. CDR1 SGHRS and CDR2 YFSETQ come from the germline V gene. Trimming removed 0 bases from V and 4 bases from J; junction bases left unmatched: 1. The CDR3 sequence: CASSLGGLAGADTQYF. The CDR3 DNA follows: TGCGCCAGCAGCTTGGGGGGACTAGCGGGAGCAGATACGCAGTATTTT.

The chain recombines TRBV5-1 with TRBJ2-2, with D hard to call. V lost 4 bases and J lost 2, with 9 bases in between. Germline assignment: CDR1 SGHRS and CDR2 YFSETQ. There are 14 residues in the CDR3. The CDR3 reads CASSLRLNTGELFF. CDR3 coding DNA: TGCGCCAGCAGCCTCCGACTCAACACCGGGGAGCTGTTTTTT.

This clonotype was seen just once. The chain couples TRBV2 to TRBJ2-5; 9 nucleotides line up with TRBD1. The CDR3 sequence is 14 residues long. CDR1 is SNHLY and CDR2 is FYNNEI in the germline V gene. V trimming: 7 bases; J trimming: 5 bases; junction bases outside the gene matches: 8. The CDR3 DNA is TGTGCCAGCAAGGCGACAGGGGGTATTGAGACCCAGTACTTC. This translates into CASKATGGIETQYF.

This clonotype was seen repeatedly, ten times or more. The CDR3 nucleotides read TGTGCCACGTCCTCGGGATTGACCTACGAGCAGTACTTC. Amino acids: CATSSGLTYEQYF. The V call is TRBV6-5, the J call TRBJ2-7, with D tentatively TRBD2 (5 bases). V was clipped by 10 bases and J by 2 bases, with 15 bases between them. The CDR3 totals 13 residues. Germline values: CDR1 MNHEY, CDR2 SVGAGI.

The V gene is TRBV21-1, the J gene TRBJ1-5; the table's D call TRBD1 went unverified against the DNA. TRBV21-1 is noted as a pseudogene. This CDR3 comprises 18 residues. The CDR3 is CASSKAPKGVGWVQPQHF. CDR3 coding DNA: TGTGCCAGCAGCAAAGCTCCCAAGGGGGTAGGTTGGGTTCAGCCCCAGCATTTT.

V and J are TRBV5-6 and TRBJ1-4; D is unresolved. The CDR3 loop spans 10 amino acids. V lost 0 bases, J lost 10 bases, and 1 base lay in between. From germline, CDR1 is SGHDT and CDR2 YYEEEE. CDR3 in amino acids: CASSLVKLFF. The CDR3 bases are TGTGCCAGCAGCTTGGTAAAACTGTTTTTT.

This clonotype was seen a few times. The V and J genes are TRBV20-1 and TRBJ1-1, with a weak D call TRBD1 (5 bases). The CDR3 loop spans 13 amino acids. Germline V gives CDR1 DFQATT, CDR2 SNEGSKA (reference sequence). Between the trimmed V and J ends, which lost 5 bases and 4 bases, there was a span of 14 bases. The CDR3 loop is CSAGEGYGTEAFF. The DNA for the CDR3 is TGCAGTGCTGGTGAGGGGTACGGCACTGAAGCTTTCTTT.

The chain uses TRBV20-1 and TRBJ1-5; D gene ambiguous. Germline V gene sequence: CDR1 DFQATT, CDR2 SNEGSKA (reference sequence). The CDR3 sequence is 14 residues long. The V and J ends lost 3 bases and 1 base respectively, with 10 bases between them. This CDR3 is CSASIINSNQPQHF. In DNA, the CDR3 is TGCAGTGCTAGTATTATAAACAGCAATCAGCCCCAGCATTTT.